Below, 17 T cell receptor beta chains from the same sample are listed, as sequenced in a study of esophageal squamous cell carcinoma under preoperative chemotherapy. TCRdb analysed the PCR reads with MiXCR anew, one entry per CDR3 protein. The top ten hold 12% of the sample, which has about 30,000 distinct CDR3 sequences, roughly 52% seen once. Time point here: before preoperative PTX-NDP chemotherapy. The specimen was obtained from a patient given preoperative chemotherapy. All receptors derive from a human donor with esophageal squamous cell carcinoma. The donor label of this sample is uncertain.

In regard to this clonotype: A read error may produce the germline difference seen at one junction end. The DNA for the CDR3 is TGTGCCAGCAGCGCCGGAGCGGACCTTAGCACAGAGACGCAGTATTTC. The encoded protein is CASSAGADLSTETQYF. The chain is built from TRBV7-8 and TRBJ2-3; tentative D call: TRBD2 (5 bases). Germline V gene lookup returns CDR1 SGHVS and CDR2 FQNEAQ. The CDR3 has 16 amino acids.

V is TRBV11-2 and J is TRBJ2-3; 10 bases match TRBD2. Unmatched junction bases numbered 10, after V lost 6 bases and J lost 4 bases. Per germline, CDR1 SGHAT and CDR2 FQNNGV. The CDR3 runs to 16 residues. The CDR3 spells CASRRESGRAADTQYF. CDR3 coding DNA: TGTGCCAGCAGGAGGGAGAGCGGGAGGGCCGCAGATACGCAGTATTTT.

J is TRBJ2-5 and V is TRBV11-2, with D possibly TRBD2 on 5 matching bases. The CDR3 spans 15 residues. Germline values: CDR1 SGHAT, CDR2 FQNNGV. Trimming left V 11 bases short and J 0 bases short, with 19 bases between. This chain's CDR3 is CAGGLTVRDQETQYF. CDR3 in DNA: TGTGCCGGCGGGCTCACTGTCCGTGACCAAGAGACCCAGTACTTC.

Regarding this clonotype: One junction end disagrees with the germline gene, perhaps due to a read error. The CDR3 nucleotides read TGTGCCGCGGGGTACGGGGGCCGTGACCAAGAGATCCAGTACTTC. Protein: CAAGYGGRDQEIQYF. This rearrangement joins TRBV6-1 to TRBJ2-5; either TRBD1 or TRBD2 may supply D (6 bases each). CDR1 is MNHNS and CDR2 is SASEGT in the germline V gene. CDR3 length: 15 residues.

Concerning this clonotype itself: This may come from a read error, since a much larger clone is one base off. CDR3 sequence: CASSPMGGVYEQFF. The CDR3 DNA reads TGTGCCAGCAGCCCCATGGGCGGAGTCTACGAGCAGTTCTTC. This chain links TRBV6-1 with TRBJ2-1; D call uncertain. Trimming removed 6 bases at V and 10 bases at J, with 19 bases between. The CDR3 runs 14 residues. CDR1 is MNHNS, CDR2 SASEGT, per germline.

About this clonotype itself: The junction differs from germline at one of its ends, possibly a read error. The V gene is TRBV7-2, the J gene TRBJ1-2; D not certain. Germline V gene lookup returns CDR1 SGHTA and CDR2 FQGNSA. This CDR3 comprises 13 residues. The CDR3 loop reads CASTPAPNNGDSF. In DNA, the CDR3 is TGTGCCAGCACCCCGGCCCCGAACAATGGCGATTCCTTC.

Only a few counts were recorded for this clonotype. A much larger clone differs by one base, so this may be a read error. The chain uses TRBV7-2 and TRBJ2-1, with 9 bases fitting TRBD2. The CDR3 runs to 19 residues. Germline values: CDR1 SGHTA, CDR2 FQGNSA. Trimming removed 4 bases from V and 13 bases from J; junction bases left unmatched: 26. The CDR3 sequence: CASSSRGEGAGGREETQFF. The CDR3, as DNA: TGTGCCAGCAGCTCCCGTGGGGAGGGAGCGGGGGGTAGGGAAGAGACCCAGTTCTTC.

This clonotype turned up a few times. The rearrangement joins TRBV6-2 or TRBV6-3 to TRBJ1-2, with unresolved D. Per germline, CDR1 MNHEY and CDR2 SVGEGT. The CDR3 extends over 13 amino acids. V lost 7 bases to trimming and J lost 6 bases, with 15 bases between them. The CDR3 protein is CASTEDLGHGYTF. The CDR3 DNA is TGTGCCAGCACTGAGGACCTCGGTCATGGCTACACCTTC.

J is TRBJ2-7 and V is TRBV25-1; 10 positions agree with TRBD1. Germline CDR1 MGHDK, CDR2 SYGVNS. The CDR3 length is 14 residues. Trimming took 4 bases from V and 3 from J; bases not matched to a gene: 3. The CDR3 reads CASSGRTGGYEQYF. The DNA of the CDR3 is TGTGCCAGCAGTGGTCGGACAGGGGGCTACGAGCAGTACTTC.

The chain combines TRBV6-1 with TRBJ2-1, with D unresolved. The CDR3 has 14 residues. Germline CDR1 MNHNS, CDR2 SASEGT. V lost 7 bases to trimming and J lost 9 bases, with 19 bases between them. CDR3 residues: CASMSSLGMREQFF. The CDR3 DNA is TGTGCCAGCATGTCTTCCCTAGGAATGCGTGAGCAGTTCTTC.

The sample holds a few counts of this clonotype. The chain carries TRBV6-1 and TRBJ2-5, with D possibly TRBD2 on 6 matching bases. Trimming took 3 bases from V and 5 from J, leaving 10 bases between them. Germline CDR1 MNHNS, CDR2 SASEGT. The CDR3 loop spans 13 amino acids. CDR3 sequence reads: CASSEGGGETQYF. For the CDR3, the DNA is TGTGCCAGCAGTGAGGGGGGTGGGGAGACCCAGTACTTC.

The J gene is TRBJ2-5, the V gene TRBV7-2; the D call may be TRBD1 or TRBD2 (6 bases each). V was shortened by 6 bases and J by 3 bases, with 20 bases between the two germline ends. CDR1 is SGHTA, CDR2 FQGNSA, per germline. The CDR3 is made up of 16 amino acids. The chain's CDR3 is CASRGPGGRAKETQYF. The CDR3 bases are TGTGCCAGCAGGGGGCCCGGGGGCCGGGCCAAAGAGACCCAGTACTTC.

The table lists this clonotype with many counts. The chain has TRBV7-2 and TRBJ2-1, with D possibly TRBD2 on 7 matching bases. The CDR3 extends over 17 amino acids. The V end was cut by 5 bases, the J end by 4 bases, with 21 bases between. The V gene's germline CDR1 is SGHTA and CDR2 FQGNSA. CDR3 sequence reads: CASSPIWGGWKYNEQFF. DNA of the CDR3: TGTGCCAGCAGCCCAATCTGGGGGGGCTGGAAGTACAATGAGCAGTTCTTC.

Remarks on this clonotype: Compared with germline, one end of the junction differs, possibly owing to a read error. The rearrangement uses TRBV7-2 and TRBJ2-4; TRBD1 matches 7 bases. Germline V CDR1 and CDR2: SGHTA, FQGNSA. CDR3 size: 16 residues. The DNA for the CDR3 is TGTGCCAGCCGCGTACAGGGGCTGAGAGCGAAAAACATGCAGTACTTC. Its protein product is CASRVQGLRAKNMQYF.

This clonotype was counted many times. This CDR3 is CASSLPAEGSRQYF. In DNA form, the CDR3 reads TGTGCCAGCAGCCTCCCCGCGGAGGGCTCCCGCCAGTATTTT. The rearrangement links TRBV7-3 to TRBJ2-3; D is possibly TRBD2 (6 bases). The length of the CDR3 is 14 residues. Germline V lookup: CDR1 SGHTA, CDR2 FQGTGA. The V gene lost 5 bases and the J gene lost 12 bases, with 21 bases spanning the gap.

The CDR3 loop reads CASRRPSRNTQFF. Here the CDR3 DNA reads TGCGCCAGCCGGAGACCCTCAAGGAATACGCAGTTCTTC. The gene calls are TRBV10-2 and TRBJ2-3; D not resolved. With the DNA end fitting TRBJ2-1 better, the J assignment may be wrong. There are 13 residues in the CDR3. Per germline, CDR1 WSHSY and CDR2 SAAADI.

About this clonotype: The junction and the germline gene differ at one end; a read error may be behind it. V and J are TRBV7-2 and TRBJ2-3, with TRBD1 matching over 9 bases. Germline V gene data show CDR1 as SGHTA and CDR2 as FQGNSA. The CDR3 has 16 amino acids. The CDR3 here is CASRGQGGSGTETQYF. The CDR3 nucleotides are TGTGCCAGCAGGGGACAGGGAGGGAGTGGGACAGAGACGCAGTACTTT.